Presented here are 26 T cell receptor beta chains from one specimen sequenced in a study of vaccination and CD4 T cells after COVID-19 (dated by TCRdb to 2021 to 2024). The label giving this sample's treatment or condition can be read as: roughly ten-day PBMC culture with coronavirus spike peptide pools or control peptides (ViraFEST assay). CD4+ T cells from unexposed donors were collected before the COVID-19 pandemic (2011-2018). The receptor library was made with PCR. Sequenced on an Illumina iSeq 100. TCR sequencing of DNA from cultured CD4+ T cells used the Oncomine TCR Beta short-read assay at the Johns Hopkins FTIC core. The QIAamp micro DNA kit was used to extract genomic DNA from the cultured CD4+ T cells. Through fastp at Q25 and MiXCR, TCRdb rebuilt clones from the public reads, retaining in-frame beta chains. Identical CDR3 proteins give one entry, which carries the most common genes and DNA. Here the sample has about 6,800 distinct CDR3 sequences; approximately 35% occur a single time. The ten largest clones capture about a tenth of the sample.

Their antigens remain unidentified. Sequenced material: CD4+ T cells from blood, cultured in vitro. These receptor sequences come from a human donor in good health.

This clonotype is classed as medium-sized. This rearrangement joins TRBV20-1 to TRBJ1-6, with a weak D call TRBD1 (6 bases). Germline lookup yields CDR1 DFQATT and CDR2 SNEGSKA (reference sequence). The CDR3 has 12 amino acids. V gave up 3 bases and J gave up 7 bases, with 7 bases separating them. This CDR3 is CSARGTNSPLHF. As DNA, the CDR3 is TGCAGTGCTAGGGGGACAAATTCACCCCTCCACTTT.

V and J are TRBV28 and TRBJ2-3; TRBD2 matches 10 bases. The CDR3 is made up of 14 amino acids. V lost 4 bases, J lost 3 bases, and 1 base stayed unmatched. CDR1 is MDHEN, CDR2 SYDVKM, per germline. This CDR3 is CASSSTSGTDTQYF. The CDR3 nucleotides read TGTGCCAGCAGTTCGACTAGCGGGACAGATACGCAGTATTTT.

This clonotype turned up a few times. DNA for the CDR3: TGTGCCAGCACCTACACAGGCCGATATAATTCACCCCTCCACTTT. Translation gives CASTYTGRYNSPLHF. The chain employs TRBV6-2 or TRBV6-3 and TRBJ1-6, with TRBD1 as a possible D gene (5 bases). This CDR3 contains 15 residues. Germline V lookup: CDR1 MNHEY, CDR2 SVGEGT. Deletions cut 7 bases from V and 4 bases from J, with 14 bases between.

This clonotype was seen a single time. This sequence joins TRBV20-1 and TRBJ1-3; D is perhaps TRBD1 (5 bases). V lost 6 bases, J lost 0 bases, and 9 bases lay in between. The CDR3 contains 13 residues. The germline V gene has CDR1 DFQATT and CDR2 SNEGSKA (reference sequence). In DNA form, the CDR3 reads TGCAGTGCCATGGGGGGCTCTGGAAACACCATATATTTT. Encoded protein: CSAMGGSGNTIYF.

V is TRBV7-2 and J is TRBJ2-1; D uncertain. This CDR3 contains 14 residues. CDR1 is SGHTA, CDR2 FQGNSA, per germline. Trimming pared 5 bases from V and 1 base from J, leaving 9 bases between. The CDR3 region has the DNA TGTGCCAGCAGCCAAGGCGTTTCCTACAATGAGCAGTTCTTC. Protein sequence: CASSQGVSYNEQFF.

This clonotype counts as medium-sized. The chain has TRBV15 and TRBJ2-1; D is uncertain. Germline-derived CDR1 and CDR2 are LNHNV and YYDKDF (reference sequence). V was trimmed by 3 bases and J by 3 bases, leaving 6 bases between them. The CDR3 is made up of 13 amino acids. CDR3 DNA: TGTGCCACCAGCAGTATAGACTACAATGAGCAGTTCTTC. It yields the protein CATSSIDYNEQFF.

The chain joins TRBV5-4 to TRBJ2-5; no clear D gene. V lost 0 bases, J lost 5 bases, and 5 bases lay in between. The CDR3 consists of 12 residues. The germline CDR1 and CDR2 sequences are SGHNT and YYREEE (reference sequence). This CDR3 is CASSLVMETQYF. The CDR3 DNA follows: TGTGCCAGCAGCTTGGTTATGGAGACCCAGTACTTC.

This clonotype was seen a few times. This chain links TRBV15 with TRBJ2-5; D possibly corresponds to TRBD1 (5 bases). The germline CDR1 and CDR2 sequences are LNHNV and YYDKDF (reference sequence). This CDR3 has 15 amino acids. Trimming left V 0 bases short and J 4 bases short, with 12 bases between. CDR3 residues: CATSRERSGLETQYF. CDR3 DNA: TGTGCCACCAGCAGAGAGCGATCAGGGCTAGAGACCCAGTACTTC.

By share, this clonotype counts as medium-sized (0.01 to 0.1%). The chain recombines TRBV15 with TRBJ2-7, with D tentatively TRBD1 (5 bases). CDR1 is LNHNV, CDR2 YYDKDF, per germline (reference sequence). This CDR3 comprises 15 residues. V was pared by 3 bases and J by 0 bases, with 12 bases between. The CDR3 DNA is TGTGCCACCAGCAGGGGCAGGGCAAGCTCCTACGAGCAGTACTTC. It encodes CATSRGRASSYEQYF.

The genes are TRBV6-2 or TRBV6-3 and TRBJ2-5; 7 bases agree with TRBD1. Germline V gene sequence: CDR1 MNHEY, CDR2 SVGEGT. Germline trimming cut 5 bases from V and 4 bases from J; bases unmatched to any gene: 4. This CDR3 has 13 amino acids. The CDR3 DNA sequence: TGTGCCAGCAGTATCTCAGGGGGAGAGACCCAGTACTTC. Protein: CASSISGGETQYF.

CDR3 DNA sequence: TGTGCCAGCAGCTTGGCCGGACAGGGGCAAGAGACCCAGTACTTC. Translation: CASSLAGQGQETQYF. The chain is built from TRBV5-8 and TRBJ2-5; 9 nucleotides align to TRBD1. Germline-derived CDR1 and CDR2 are SGHTS and YDEGEE. CDR3 length equals 15 residues. Trimming removed 0 bases from V and 2 bases from J; junction bases left unmatched: 2.

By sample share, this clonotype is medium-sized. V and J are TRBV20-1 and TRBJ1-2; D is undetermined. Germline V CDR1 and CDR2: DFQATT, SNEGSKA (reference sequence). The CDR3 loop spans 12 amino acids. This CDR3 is CRSADRNYGYTF. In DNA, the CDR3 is TGCAGGTCAGCGGACCGGAACTATGGCTACACCTTC.

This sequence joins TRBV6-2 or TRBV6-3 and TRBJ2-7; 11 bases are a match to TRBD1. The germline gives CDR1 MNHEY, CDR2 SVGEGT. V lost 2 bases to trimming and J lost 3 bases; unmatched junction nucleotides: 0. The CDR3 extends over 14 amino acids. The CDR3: CASSYGTGGYEQYF. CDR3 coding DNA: TGTGCCAGCAGTTACGGGACAGGGGGCTACGAGCAGTACTTC.

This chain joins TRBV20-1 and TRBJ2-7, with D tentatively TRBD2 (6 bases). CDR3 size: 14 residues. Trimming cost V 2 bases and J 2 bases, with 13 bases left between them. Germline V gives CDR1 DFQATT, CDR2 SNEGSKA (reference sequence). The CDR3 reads CSARNRGAAYEQYF. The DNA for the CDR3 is TGCAGTGCTAGAAATCGCGGGGCGGCCTACGAGCAGTACTTC.

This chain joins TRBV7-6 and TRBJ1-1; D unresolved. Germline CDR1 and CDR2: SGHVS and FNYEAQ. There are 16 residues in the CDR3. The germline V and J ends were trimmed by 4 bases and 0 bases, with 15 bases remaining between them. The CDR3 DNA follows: TGTGCCAGCAGCTCCAGGCAGACTCCGATGAACACTGAAGCTTTCTTT. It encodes CASSSRQTPMNTEAFF.

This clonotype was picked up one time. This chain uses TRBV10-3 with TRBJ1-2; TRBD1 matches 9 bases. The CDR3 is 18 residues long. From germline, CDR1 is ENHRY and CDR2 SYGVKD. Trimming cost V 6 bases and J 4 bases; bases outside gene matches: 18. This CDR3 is CAISSSTGGDRKFYGYTF. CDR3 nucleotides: TGTGCCATCAGCTCCTCAACAGGGGGCGATAGGAAGTTCTATGGCTACACCTTC.

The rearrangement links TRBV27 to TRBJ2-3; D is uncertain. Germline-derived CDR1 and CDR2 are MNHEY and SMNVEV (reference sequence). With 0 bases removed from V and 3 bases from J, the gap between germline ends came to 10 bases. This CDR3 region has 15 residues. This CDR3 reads CASSLSDPATDTQYF. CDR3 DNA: TGTGCCAGCAGTTTATCGGATCCCGCAACAGATACGCAGTATTTT.

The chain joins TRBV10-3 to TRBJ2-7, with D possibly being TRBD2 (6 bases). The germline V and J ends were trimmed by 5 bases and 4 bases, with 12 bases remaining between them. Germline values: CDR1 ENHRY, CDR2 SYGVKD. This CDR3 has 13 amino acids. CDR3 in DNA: TGTGCCATCAGTCCGGGACTCCTATACGAGCAGTACTTC. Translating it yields CAISPGLLYEQYF.

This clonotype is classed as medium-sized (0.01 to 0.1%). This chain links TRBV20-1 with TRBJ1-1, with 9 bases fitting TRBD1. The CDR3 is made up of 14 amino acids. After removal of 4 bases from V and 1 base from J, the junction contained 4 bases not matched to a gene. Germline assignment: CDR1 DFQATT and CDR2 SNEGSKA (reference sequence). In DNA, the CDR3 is TGCAGTGCTACACAGGGGGCTTGGAACACTGAAGCTTTCTTT. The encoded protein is CSATQGAWNTEAFF.

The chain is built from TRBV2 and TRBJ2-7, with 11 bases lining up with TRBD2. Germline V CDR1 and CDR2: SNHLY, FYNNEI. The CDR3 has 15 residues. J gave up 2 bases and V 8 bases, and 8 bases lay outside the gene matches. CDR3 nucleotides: TGTGCCAGCCGGCTAGCGGGAGGTTCAGCCTACGAGCAGTACTTC. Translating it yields CASRLAGGSAYEQYF.

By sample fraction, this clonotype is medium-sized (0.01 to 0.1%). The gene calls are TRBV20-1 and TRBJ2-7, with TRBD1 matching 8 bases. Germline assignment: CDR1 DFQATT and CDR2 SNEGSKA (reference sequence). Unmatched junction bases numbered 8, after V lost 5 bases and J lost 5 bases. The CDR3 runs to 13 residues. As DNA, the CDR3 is TGCAGTGCTCCCCGACAGGGGCTCGACGAGCAGTACTTC. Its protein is CSAPRQGLDEQYF.

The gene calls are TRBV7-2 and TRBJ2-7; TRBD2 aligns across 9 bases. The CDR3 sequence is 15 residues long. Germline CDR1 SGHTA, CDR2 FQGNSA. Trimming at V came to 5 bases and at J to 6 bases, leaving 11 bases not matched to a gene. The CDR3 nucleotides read TGTGCCAGCAGCCCCATGGCTAGCGGGATCGGCGAGCAGTACTTC. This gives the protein CASSPMASGIGEQYF. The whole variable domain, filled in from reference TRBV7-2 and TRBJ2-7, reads GAGVSQSPSNKVTEKGKDVELRCDPISGHTALYWYRQSLGQGLEFLIYFQGNSAPDKSGLPSDRFSAERTGGSVSTLTIQRTQQEDSAVYLCASSPMASGIGEQYFGPGTRLTVT.

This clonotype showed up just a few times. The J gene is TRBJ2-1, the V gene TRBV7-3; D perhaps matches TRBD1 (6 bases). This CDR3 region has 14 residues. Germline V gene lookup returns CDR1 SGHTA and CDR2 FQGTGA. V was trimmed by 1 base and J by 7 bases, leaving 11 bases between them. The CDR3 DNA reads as TGTGCCAGCAGCTTAAACCTCCAGGGGAATGAGCAGTTCTTC. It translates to CASSLNLQGNEQFF.

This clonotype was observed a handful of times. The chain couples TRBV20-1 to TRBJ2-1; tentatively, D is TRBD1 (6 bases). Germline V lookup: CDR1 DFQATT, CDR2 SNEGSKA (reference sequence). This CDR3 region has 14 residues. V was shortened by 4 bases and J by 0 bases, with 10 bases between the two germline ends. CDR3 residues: CSATGHDSYNEQFF. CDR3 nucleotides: TGCAGTGCTACGGGACACGACTCCTACAATGAGCAGTTCTTC.

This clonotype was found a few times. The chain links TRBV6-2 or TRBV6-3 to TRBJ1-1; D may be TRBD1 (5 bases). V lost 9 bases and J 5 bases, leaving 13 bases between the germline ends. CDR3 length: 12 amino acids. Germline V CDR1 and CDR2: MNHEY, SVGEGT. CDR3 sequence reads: CASNRGGTEAFF. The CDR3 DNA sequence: TGTGCCAGTAACCGGGGGGGGACTGAAGCTTTCTTT.

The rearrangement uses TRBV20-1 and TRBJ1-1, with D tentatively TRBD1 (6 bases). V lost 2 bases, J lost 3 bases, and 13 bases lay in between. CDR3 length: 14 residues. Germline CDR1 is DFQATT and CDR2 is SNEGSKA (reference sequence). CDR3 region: CSARNSQGYTEAFF. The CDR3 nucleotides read TGCAGTGCTAGAAATTCCCAGGGGTACACTGAAGCTTTCTTT.